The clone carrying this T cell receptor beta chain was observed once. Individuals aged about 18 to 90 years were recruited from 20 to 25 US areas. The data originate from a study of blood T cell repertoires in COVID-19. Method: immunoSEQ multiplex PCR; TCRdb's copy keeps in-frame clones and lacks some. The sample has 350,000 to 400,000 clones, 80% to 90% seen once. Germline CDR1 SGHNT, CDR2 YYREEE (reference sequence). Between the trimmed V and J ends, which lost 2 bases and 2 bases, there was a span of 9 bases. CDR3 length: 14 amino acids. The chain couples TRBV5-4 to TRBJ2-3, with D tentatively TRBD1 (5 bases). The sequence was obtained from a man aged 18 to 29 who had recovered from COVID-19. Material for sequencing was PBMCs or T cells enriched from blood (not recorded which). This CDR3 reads CASSFSRATDTQYF. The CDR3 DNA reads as TGTGCCAGCAGCTTCAGCAGGGCCACAGATACGCAGTATTTT.